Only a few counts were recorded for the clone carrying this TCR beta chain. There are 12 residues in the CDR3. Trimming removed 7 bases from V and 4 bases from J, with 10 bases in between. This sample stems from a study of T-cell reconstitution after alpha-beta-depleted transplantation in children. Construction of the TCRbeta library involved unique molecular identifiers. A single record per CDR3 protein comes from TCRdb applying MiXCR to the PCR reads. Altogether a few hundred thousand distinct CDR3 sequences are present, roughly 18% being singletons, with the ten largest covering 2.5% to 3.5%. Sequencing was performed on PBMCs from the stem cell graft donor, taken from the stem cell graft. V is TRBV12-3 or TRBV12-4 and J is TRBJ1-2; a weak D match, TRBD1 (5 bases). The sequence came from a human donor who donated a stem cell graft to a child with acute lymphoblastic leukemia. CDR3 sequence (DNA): TGTGCCAGCATACGGGGCGCCTATGGCTACACCTTC. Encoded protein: CASIRGAYGYTF.